The entry below describes one T cell receptor beta chain. This specimen belongs to a study of neoadjuvant anti-PD-1 for oral cavity cancer. Patients had HPV-negative, locally advanced oral cavity squamous cell carcinoma. Blood cells were analyzed directly, without culture or expansion. Germline V CDR1 and CDR2: SGHTA, FQGTGA. With 5 bases removed from V and 5 bases from J, the gap between germline ends came to 10 bases. The CDR3 loop spans 13 amino acids. Sequencing was performed with immunoSEQ multiplex PCR; in TCRdb, only in-frame clones are kept and a portion is missing. This sample has some 15,000 clones, with 55% to 75% found just once.

This sequence originates from a person aged 35-80 years with oral cavity squamous cell carcinoma. The chain links TRBV7-3 to TRBJ1-5; D is undetermined. The sequencing used PBMCs, collected before nivolumab (anti-PD-1) treatment. CDR3 nucleotide sequence: TGTGCCAGCAGCCCCGATGTAGATCAGCCCCAGCATTTT. This gives the protein CASSPDVDQPQHF.